This entry lists 27 T cell receptor beta chains sequenced from one sample in a study of Graves' ophthalmopathy and Graves' hyperthyroidism. Amplification of TCR beta CDR3 regions used RNA transcripts. The library came from an HTBI-primed first-round RT-PCR and a second-round multiplex PCR. TCRdb used MiXCR to reprocess the multiplex PCR reads, holding one entry per CDR3 protein. The sample lists 300,000 to 400,000 distinct CDR3 sequences, roughly 15% occurring once. The sample consisted of peripheral blood. These receptors all stem from an adult man with Graves' ophthalmopathy.

This clonotype has at least ten counts. The genes are TRBV30 and TRBJ1-5; D not resolved. This CDR3 is 15 amino acids long. Germline values: CDR1 GTSNPN, CDR2 SVGIG (reference sequence). V dropped 5 bases and J dropped 3 bases, with 17 bases sitting between them. In DNA, the CDR3 is TGTGCCTGGGCCAAACCCTCAATAATCAATCAGCCCCAGCATTTT. Amino acid sequence: CAWAKPSIINQPQHF.

This clonotype was seen a single time. The CDR3 DNA sequence: TGTGCCAGCGCCGCGACGGCGGCCTACGAGCAGTTCTTC. Translation: CASAATAAYEQFF. The gene calls are TRBV7-6 and TRBJ2-7; no definite D call. Near its end, the DNA agrees better with TRBJ2-1, so the J call may be wrong. Looked up from germline, CDR1 is SGHVS and CDR2 is FNYEAQ. The CDR3 runs to 13 residues.

This clonotype has at least ten counts. The CDR3 region is CASSYLSRGDTGELFF. The CDR3 nucleotides are TGTGCCAGCAGTTACCTTTCCAGGGGGGACACCGGGGAGCTGTTTTTT. The chain is built from TRBV6-2 or TRBV6-3 and TRBJ2-2, with D perhaps TRBD1 (7 bases). Trimming took off 2 bases at V and 3 bases at J, with 13 bases between the two ends. The CDR3 runs 16 residues. CDR1 is MNHEY and CDR2 is SVGEGT in the germline V gene.

This clonotype was seen ten or more times. The V gene is TRBV30, the J gene TRBJ1-5, with 8 bases fitting TRBD1. Germline V CDR1 and CDR2: GTSNPN, SVGIG (reference sequence). J gave up 2 bases and V 3 bases, and 6 bases lay outside the gene matches. This CDR3 contains 15 residues. CDR3 residues: CAWRGPGQGNQPQHF. The CDR3 nucleotides read TGTGCCTGGAGGGGTCCGGGACAGGGCAATCAGCCCCAGCATTTT.

This clonotype was detected ten times or more. V usage is TRBV9 and J usage is TRBJ1-1; no definite D call. Trimming stripped 1 base from V and 0 bases from J, with 7 bases between. The germline CDR1 and CDR2 sequences are SGDLS and YYNGEE. This CDR3 spans 14 amino acids. This CDR3 is CASSVSDMNTEAFF. The CDR3 DNA sequence: TGTGCCAGCAGCGTATCAGACATGAACACTGAAGCTTTCTTT.

This clonotype was counted at least ten times. V usage is TRBV7-9 and J usage is TRBJ2-7; 9 bases align to TRBD2. V was clipped by 1 base and J by 1 base; unmatched bases: 5. The length of the CDR3 is 16 residues. Germline V gene lookup returns CDR1 SEHNR and CDR2 FQNEAQ (reference sequence). CDR3 in DNA: TGTGCCAGCAGCTTAGTAACAGCGGGGGGTTCCTACGAGCAGTACTTC. Translating gives CASSLVTAGGSYEQYF.

This clonotype was recorded at least ten times. V is TRBV3-1 and J is TRBJ1-2; D may be TRBD1 (5 bases). CDR1 is LGHDT and CDR2 is YNNKEL in the germline V gene (reference sequence). The V end was cut by 1 base, the J end by 8 bases, with 11 bases between. This CDR3 comprises 13 residues. Here the CDR3 reads CASSQGTSGGYTF. CDR3 sequence (DNA): TGTGCCAGCAGCCAAGGGACATCGGGAGGCTACACCTTC.

This clonotype has a count of ten or more. The rearrangement joins TRBV19 to TRBJ1-2; 10 bases agree with TRBD1. V lost 6 bases, J lost 2 bases, and 9 bases stayed unmatched. CDR3 length: 16 residues. The germline gives CDR1 LNHDA, CDR2 SQIVND (reference sequence). The CDR3 DNA reads TGTGCCAGTAGGAACCGGGACAGGGGCCCAAACTATGGCTACACCTTC. Protein: CASRNRDRGPNYGYTF.

This clonotype showed up many times. The DNA of the CDR3 is TGTGCCAGCAGTTATGCGGCGGGAGGGAGTTACGAGCAGTACTTC. Its protein is CASSYAAGGSYEQYF. The V and J genes are TRBV6-5 and TRBJ2-7, with 9 bases identical to TRBD2. With V trimmed by 3 bases and J by 4 bases, 7 bases remained unmatched. Germline CDR1 MNHEY, CDR2 SVGAGI. CDR3 size: 15 residues.

V usage is TRBV7-6 and J usage is TRBJ2-7; D call uncertain. From germline, CDR1 is SGHVS and CDR2 FNYEAQ. The CDR3 is made up of 15 amino acids. Trimming removed 5 bases from V and 0 bases from J, with 14 bases in between. CDR3 bases: TGTGCCAGCAGCCGGGCCTCGGGCGCCTCCTACGAGCAGTACTTC. It encodes CASSRASGASYEQYF.

The sample holds a few counts of this clonotype. The rearrangement links TRBV20-1 to TRBJ2-2; TRBD2 aligns across 7 bases. The CDR3 has 16 residues. V was pared by 5 bases and J by 3 bases, with 12 bases of the junction left unmatched. Germline CDR1 DFQATT, CDR2 SNEGSKA (reference sequence). The CDR3 protein is CSAQPPSGGDTGELFF. The CDR3 DNA is TGCAGTGCTCAGCCCCCTAGCGGAGGGGACACCGGGGAGCTGTTTTTT.

This clonotype was picked up many times. The chain employs TRBV2 and TRBJ1-6; tentative D call: TRBD1 (5 bases). Germline CDR1 reads SNHLY; CDR2 reads FYNNEI. The CDR3 consists of 12 residues. V lost 10 bases, J lost 11 bases, and 15 bases lay in between. The DNA for the CDR3 is TGTGCCAACACCAGTCTAGGGGCACCCCTCCACTTT. The encoded protein is CANTSLGAPLHF. Complete variable domain (other parts from reference TRBV2 and TRBJ1-6): EPEVTQTPSHQVTQMGQEVILRCVPISNHLYFYWYRQILGQKVEFLVSFYNNEISEKSEIFDDQFSVERPDGSNFTLKIRSTKLEDSAMYFCANTSLGAPLHFGNGTRLTVT.

This clonotype was recorded at least ten times. V gene TRBV7-9 combines with J gene TRBJ2-5; tentative D call: TRBD2 (7 bases). V shed 1 base and J shed 1 base, with 13 bases lying between them. The CDR3 extends over 16 amino acids. Per the germline V gene, CDR1 is SEHNR and CDR2 is FQNEAQ (reference sequence). CDR3 region: CASSLGRGASQETQYF. The CDR3 DNA sequence: TGTGCCAGCAGCTTAGGACGGGGGGCGAGCCAAGAGACCCAGTACTTC.

The V call is TRBV15, the J call TRBJ2-5; D call uncertain. CDR1 is LNHNV and CDR2 is YYDKDF in the germline V gene (reference sequence). The CDR3 is 15 residues long. Between the trimmed V and J ends, which lost 0 bases and 1 base, there was a span of 9 bases. CDR3 DNA sequence: TGTGCCACCAGCAGAGATGGTGTTTTCCAAGAGACCCAGTACTTC. It encodes CATSRDGVFQETQYF. Full variable domain (remainder filled in from reference TRBV15 and TRBJ2-5): DAMVIQNPRYQVTQFGKPVTLSCSQTLNHNVMYWYQQKSSQAPKLLFHYYDKDFNNEADTPDNFQSRRPNTSFCFLDIRSPGLGDTAMYLCATSRDGVFQETQYFGPGTRLLVL.

This clonotype was detected many times. The chain is built from TRBV7-3 and TRBJ1-6, with no clear D. The CDR3 is 13 residues long. V lost 4 bases, J lost 6 bases, and 7 bases lay in between. Germline lookup yields CDR1 SGHTA and CDR2 FQGTGA. CDR3 amino acids: CASSSGSNSPLHF. The CDR3 bases are TGTGCCAGCAGCTCCGGAAGTAATTCACCCCTCCACTTT.

This clonotype is a singleton in its sample. The rearrangement links TRBV7-2 to TRBJ1-2; D uncertain. Looked up from germline, CDR1 is SGHTA and CDR2 is FQGNSA. This CDR3 comprises 15 residues. V was cut by 1 base and J by 5 bases, with 14 bases left in between. The CDR3 spells CASSLDASTIYGYTF. In DNA form, the CDR3 reads TGTGCCAGCAGCTTAGACGCTAGCACCATTTATGGCTACACCTTC.

This clonotype has a count of ten or more. CDR3 nucleotides: TGTGCCAGCAGACCCGGGACTAGCGGAAAAGAGACCCAGTACTTC. It encodes CASRPGTSGKETQYF. This chain links TRBV7-9 with TRBJ2-5; 11 bases agree with TRBD2. From germline, CDR1 is SEHNR and CDR2 FQNEAQ (reference sequence). The CDR3 contains 15 residues. The ends lost 6 bases at V and 3 bases at J; junction bases unmatched: 6.

This chain links TRBV6-1 with TRBJ1-2; TRBD1 might be the D (5 bases). The CDR3 runs to 16 residues. Germline V gene sequence: CDR1 MNHNS, CDR2 SASEGT. Trimming removed 6 bases from V and 6 bases from J, with 23 bases in between. The CDR3 loop is CASSPNGLYRGDGYTF. The CDR3 DNA sequence: TGTGCCAGCAGCCCTAACGGACTTTACCGAGGGGATGGCTACACCTTC.

A note on this clonotype: One end of the junction fails to match germline, which may point to a read error. V usage is TRBV4-3 and J usage is TRBJ1-2; D is undetermined. The length of the CDR3 is 14 residues. Germline CDR1 LGHNA, CDR2 YSLEER. CDR3 in amino acids: CASSQVTAPYAYTF. The CDR3 nucleotides are TGCGCCAGCAGCCAAGTAACAGCACCCTATGCCTACACCTTC.

This clonotype was found many times. J is TRBJ2-7 and V is TRBV20-1; 9 bases align to TRBD2. The trim removed 6 bases at V and 0 bases at J, leaving 9 bases unmatched. The CDR3 extends over 15 amino acids. Looked up from germline, CDR1 is DFQATT and CDR2 is SNEGSKA (reference sequence). CDR3 nucleotides: TGCAGTGCGCCACAGGGGACTAGCAGCTCCTACGAGCAGTACTTC. Translation: CSAPQGTSSSYEQYF.

This clonotype was seen more than once but under ten times. The gene calls are TRBV12-5 and TRBJ2-2; no clear D gene. The CDR3 runs 13 residues. V dropped 3 bases and J dropped 5 bases, with 7 bases sitting between them. Germline V gene lookup returns CDR1 LGHNT and CDR2 FRNRAP. CDR3 amino acids: CASGFKRTGELFF. CDR3 nucleotides: TGTGCTAGTGGTTTCAAGCGAACCGGGGAGCTGTTTTTT.

This clonotype has at least ten counts. The genes are TRBV6-1 and TRBJ1-1, with D possibly TRBD1 on 5 matching bases. Germline-derived CDR1 and CDR2 are MNHNS and SASEGT. V was trimmed by 6 bases and J by 1 base, leaving 12 bases between them. The CDR3 is 14 amino acids. The CDR3 DNA reads TGTGCCAGCAGGAACCCCGGGGCGAACACTGAAGCTTTCTTT. This translates into CASRNPGANTEAFF.

This clonotype was observed many times. J is TRBJ2-2 and V is TRBV15; 9 nucleotides match TRBD2. CDR3 length equals 17 residues. V lost 5 bases, J lost 5 bases, and 12 bases stayed unmatched. CDR1 is LNHNV, CDR2 YYDKDF, per germline (reference sequence). As DNA, the CDR3 is TGTGCCACCAGCGATGGCCTAACTAGCGGGTATACCGGGGAGCTGTTTTTT. This gives the protein CATSDGLTSGYTGELFF.

Ten or more counts support this clonotype. The gene calls are TRBV6-1 and TRBJ2-2, with D hard to call. CDR1 is MNHNS, CDR2 SASEGT, per germline. V was trimmed by 3 bases and J by 3 bases, leaving 11 bases between them. CDR3 length: 15 amino acids. The CDR3 DNA sequence: TGTGCCAGCAGTGAGGGGTCCTATGACACCGGGGAGCTGTTTTTT. Protein sequence: CASSEGSYDTGELFF.

This clonotype has at least ten counts. The V gene is TRBV20-1, the J gene TRBJ1-1; 7 nucleotides match TRBD1. The CDR3 is made up of 14 amino acids. Trimming cost V 2 bases and J 0 bases; bases outside gene matches: 3. Germline CDR1 is DFQATT and CDR2 is SNEGSKA (reference sequence). Here the CDR3 reads CSARLQGMNTEAFF. CDR3 coding DNA: TGCAGTGCTAGATTACAGGGGATGAACACTGAAGCTTTCTTT.

In this sample, this clonotype turned up many times. The gene calls are TRBV15 and TRBJ2-7; 9 positions match TRBD1. Germline V CDR1 and CDR2: LNHNV, YYDKDF (reference sequence). The J segment lost 2 bases and the V segment lost 4 bases, leaving 9 bases of the junction unmatched. The CDR3 runs 16 residues. For the CDR3, the DNA is TGTGCCACCAGCAAACCCGGGACAGGGATCACCTACGAGCAGTACTTC. It translates to CATSKPGTGITYEQYF. Complete variable domain (other parts from reference TRBV15 and TRBJ2-7): DAMVIQNPRYQVTQFGKPVTLSCSQTLNHNVMYWYQQKSSQAPKLLFHYYDKDFNNEADTPDNFQSRRPNTSFCFLDIRSPGLGDTAMYLCATSKPGTGITYEQYFGPGTRLTVT.

This clonotype was counted ten times or more. The rearrangement links TRBV7-3 to TRBJ2-5; 9 positions agree with TRBD2. In germline, CDR1 is SGHTA, CDR2 FQGTGA. V gave up 3 bases and J gave up 5 bases; unmatched junction bases: 7. This CDR3 is built from 15 residues. Here the CDR3 reads CASSLGGGRGETQYF. The CDR3 nucleotides read TGTGCCAGCAGCTTGGGCGGCGGGAGGGGGGAGACCCAGTACTTC.